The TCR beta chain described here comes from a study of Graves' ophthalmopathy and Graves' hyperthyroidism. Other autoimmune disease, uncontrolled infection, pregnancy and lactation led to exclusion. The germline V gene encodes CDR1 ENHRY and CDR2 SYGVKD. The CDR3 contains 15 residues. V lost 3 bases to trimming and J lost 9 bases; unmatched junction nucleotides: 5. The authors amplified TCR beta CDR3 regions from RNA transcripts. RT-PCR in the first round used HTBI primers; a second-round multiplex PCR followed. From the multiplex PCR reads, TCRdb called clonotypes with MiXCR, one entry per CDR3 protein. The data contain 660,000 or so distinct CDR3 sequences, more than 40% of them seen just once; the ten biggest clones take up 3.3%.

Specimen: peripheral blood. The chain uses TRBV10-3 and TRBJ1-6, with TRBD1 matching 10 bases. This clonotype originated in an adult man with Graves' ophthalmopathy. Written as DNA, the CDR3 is TGTGCCATCAGTGAAGTAGGGACAGGGGCTTCACCCCTCCACTTT. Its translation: CAISEVGTGASPLHF.